This T cell receptor beta chain was observed in a study of T cells in Graves' hyperthyroidism and ophthalmopathy. Notes on the study in general: Patients with ophthalmopathy were separated from those with stable hyperthyroidism by a 13 V-J model.

Among ophthalmopathy patients, the Clinical Activity Score reached at least 3, the NOSPECS grade reached at least 4, and duration remained under 3 months. As to this clonotype: Its specificity is not known.

Amplification targeted TCR beta CDR3 regions from RNA transcripts. First-round RT-PCR targeting the TCR CDR3 was performed with the HTBI primer set. TCRdb independently ran MiXCR on the multiplex PCR reads; one entry per CDR3 protein. Of around 530,000 distinct CDR3 sequences listed, roughly a sixth are singletons. The TCR originated in a woman aged 18-29 years with Graves' ophthalmopathy. The source material was blood.

CDR3 DNA: TGTGCCAGTAGTACCAGGGGGCGGAATAATGAAAAACTGTTTTTT. Translation gives CASSTRGRNNEKLFF. J is TRBJ1-4 and V is TRBV19; 8 positions match TRBD1. Germline assignment: CDR1 LNHDA and CDR2 SQIVND (reference sequence). The CDR3 is made up of 15 amino acids. V shed 4 bases and J 4 bases; nucleotides not matched to a gene: 5.